This T cell receptor (beta chain) was sequenced during a study of blood T cell repertoires in COVID-19. Study-level information: The study drew acute and convalescent COVID-19 samples from the United States, Italy and Spain.

This CDR3 comprises 13 residues. The germline CDR1 and CDR2 sequences are SGDLS and YYNGEE. V was pared by 0 bases and J by 8 bases, with 11 bases between. Only in-frame clones appear in the TCRdb table, and some are missing; sequencing was by immunoSEQ multiplex PCR. The table has 55,000 to 80,000 clones, around 88% seen once. Source material: peripheral blood. The chain couples TRBV9 to TRBJ1-1; maybe TRBD1 (5 bases). The receptor's source is a man between 45 and 60 years old with active COVID-19. CDR3 loop: CASSVDGAMEAFF. DNA for the CDR3: TGTGCCAGCAGCGTAGATGGGGCCATGGAAGCTTTCTTT.